Sequencing of this TCR beta chain was carried out in a study of T cell responses to AZD1222 COVID-19 vaccine. CDR3 length: 13 amino acids. The germline V gene has CDR1 KGHDR and CDR2 SFDVKD. With 7 bases removed from V and 4 bases from J, the gap between germline ends came to 9 bases. This table comes from immunoSEQ multiplex PCR, and its TCRdb copy is limited to in-frame clones, with some not included. This sample has fewer than 100,000 clones; about four fifths occur once, and the top ten carry approximately 14%. The V gene is TRBV24-1, the J gene TRBJ2-2; D is possibly TRBD1 or TRBD2 (5 bases each). The TCR originated in an adult who received the AZD1222 COVID-19 vaccine. This material consisted of peripheral blood, taken 28 days after the second AZD1222 dose. In nucleotides, the CDR3 is TGTGCCACCAGACGGGACGCCACCGGGGAGCTGTTTTTT. This encodes CATRRDATGELFF.